These T cell receptor beta chains were read from a single sample in a study of CD8+CD57+ T cells in acquired aplastic anemia. TCRdb analysed the reads with MiXCR anew, one entry per CDR3 protein. The sample includes around 430,000 distinct CDR3 sequences, approximately 32% of them seen just once. What was sequenced was sorted CD4+, CD8+, or CD8+CD57+ T cells (not recorded which) from PBMCs. These receptors were obtained from a human donor with aplastic anemia. CDR3s include the opening cysteine and the closing phenylalanine or tryptophan. A D gene is named only where the DNA matches it firmly. Some rows have no size entry. The others give once, few or many, or a class for an expanded clone.

>TRBJ1-5|-|TRBV7-2|many
TGTGCCAGCAGCTTAGTCGCGGGGGGCGGCAATCAGCCCCAGCATTTT
CASSLVAGGGNQPQHF
>TRBJ2-5|TRBD2|TRBV4-1|-
TGCGCCAGCAGCCAAGACCGAGCGGGGGGGCGGAAGACCCAGTACTTC
CASSQDRAGGRKTQYF
>TRBJ1-1|-|TRBV6-1|-
TGTGCCAGCATGGCGTCGAACACTGAAGCTTTCTTT
CASMASNTEAFF
>TRBJ2-7|-|TRBV14|-
TGTGCCAGCAGCCTAGGGGGGACGGACGAGCAGTACTTC
CASSLGGTDEQYF
>TRBJ2-7|TRBD1|TRBV9|many
TGTGCCAGCAGCACCAGAGGACAGGGGGACGAGCAGTACTTC
CASSTRGQGDEQYF
>TRBJ2-4|-|TRBV19|many
TGTGCCAGTAGTTCCCGGACTAAAAACATTCAGTACTTC
CASSSRTKNIQYF
>TRBJ2-1|TRBD2|TRBV19|many
TGTGCCAGTAGTAAGACTAGCGGGGGGTACAATGAGCAGTTCTTC
CASSKTSGGYNEQFF
>TRBJ1-5|TRBD1|TRBV10-3|many
TGTGCCATCAGTGCAACCGGGACAGGGGATCAGCCCCAGCATTTT
CAISATGTGDQPQHF
>TRBJ1-5|TRBD1|TRBV2|-
TGTGCCAGCAGTTCACCGGGACAGGGACGGCAGCCCCAGCATTTT
CASSSPGQGRQPQHF
>TRBJ1-1|-|TRBV9|-
TGTGCCAGCACCGTGAGGTGGGGGAACGCTGAAGCTTTCTTT
CASTVRWGNAEAFF
>TRBJ1-1|-|TRBV19|many
TGTGCCAGTAGTATAGACAGGAAGGCTGAAGCTTTCTTT
CASSIDRKAEAFF
>TRBJ2-3|-|TRBV11-3|many
TGTGCCAGCAGCGACGGGACACGCACAGATACGCAGTATTTT
CASSDGTRTDTQYF
>TRBJ1-1|-|TRBV12-3/TRBV12-4|-
TGTGCCAGCAGTTTAGGGCAGGGATCGGTTGAAGCTTTCTTT
CASSLGQGSVEAFF
>TRBJ1-2|-|TRBV5-4|few
TGCGCCAGCAGCTCAGCCAACCCGCAGAAACTTAACTATGGCTACACCTTC
CASSSANPQKLNYGYTF
>TRBJ2-3|-|TRBV4-3|few
TGCGCCAGCAGCCTTCAGGGCCCCCCTAGCACAGATACGCAGTATTTT
CASSLQGPPSTDTQYF
>TRBJ2-5|TRBD2|TRBV19|-
TGTGCCAGTAGTATAGAGGGGACTAGCGGGAGTGGAGAGACCCAGTACTTC
CASSIEGTSGSGETQYF
>TRBJ2-7|-|TRBV5-8|many
TGTGCCAGCAGCTCCTCTACGGACGAGCAGTACTTC
CASSSSTDEQYF